This T cell receptor beta chain was found in a study of blood T cell repertoires in COVID-19. Study in general: Donors in the United States, Italy and Spain gave samples during acute or convalescent COVID-19. From T cells, B-cell-depleted T cells, or PBMCs came the material, which was cDNA or gDNA.

There are 16 residues in the CDR3. Trimming took 1 base from V and 1 from J; bases not matched to a gene: 6. CDR1 is LGHDT and CDR2 is YNNKEL in the germline V gene (reference sequence). Assay: immunoSEQ multiplex PCR; the TCRdb copy retains only in-frame clones and omits some. The table records some 64,000 clones, over 60% of them present only once. The sequencing sample was made of peripheral blood. This TCR derives from an older woman with COVID-19, enrolled during active disease. The V call is TRBV3-1 (or the pseudogene TRBV3-2), the J call TRBJ2-5, with 7 bases that match TRBD2. CDR3 sequence reads: CASSQVTGGPQETQYF. DNA of the CDR3: TGTGCCAGCAGCCAAGTAACGGGAGGCCCCCAAGAGACCCAGTACTTC.